This T cell receptor (beta chain) is from a study of identifying expanded T cells in peripheral blood. Study-level points and caveats: Variance in clone template counts between approximately 2-week samples significantly increased with total template count across all healthy donors.

The CDR3 spans 14 residues. V was cut by 1 base and J by 1 base, with 7 bases left in between. CDR1 and CDR2 (germline): SGHVS, FNYEAQ. Only in-frame clones appear in the TCRdb table, and some are missing; sequencing was by immunoSEQ multiplex PCR. The sample includes some 100,000 clones, around 90% seen only once; the top ten take more than 6.5%. This clone was counted once. Its antigen is currently unknown. The material sequenced was blood. This sequence was found in a person between 18 and 75 years old in good health. The rearrangement links TRBV7-6 to TRBJ1-1; no reliable D call. The CDR3: CASSLGARNTEAFF. CDR3 sequence (DNA): TGTGCCAGCAGCTTAGGTGCCAGGAACACTGAAGCTTTCTTT.